This T cell receptor beta chain was sequenced during a study of CD8 T cells in ankylosing spondylitis. TCRdb passed the 5' RACE reads through MiXCR, listing each CDR3 protein once. The data contain 400,000 or so distinct CDR3 sequences, 25% to 30% of them singletons. General observations from the study: Some motif variants had been reported before (in reactive arthritis synovial fluid and blood). Blood of patients with ankylosing spondylitis appeared to be characterized by a TCR beta motif of eight highly homologous variants.

The V gene end was trimmed by 8 bases and the J gene end by 5 bases; junction bases not matched to a gene: 12. The CDR3 is made up of 15 amino acids. Germline values: CDR1 LGHDT, CDR2 YNNKEL (reference sequence). This clonotype turned up a few times. What it binds is not known. This clonotype was sampled from a male donor with ankylosing spondylitis. Sequencing input: blood, either unsorted or a sorted T cell fraction (not recorded which). The chain recombines TRBV3-1 with TRBJ2-1, with 7 bases lining up with TRBD2. The DNA for the CDR3 is TGTGCCAGCGGCTCCCTCCTAGCGGCCAACAATGAGCAGTTCTTC. This codes for CASGSLLAANNEQFF.